This TCR beta chain appears in the sequencing data of a study of Ad26.COV2.S vaccination and SARS-CoV-2 variants (TCRdb year 2021). Background on the whole study: Donors in the vaccine arm were drawn from COV1001, a multicentre, randomized, double-blind, placebo-controlled phase I-IIa trial testing Ad26.COV2.S in healthy adults. Ad26.COV2.S was administered intramuscularly at 5 x 10^10 or 1 x 10^11 viral particles, either as a single shot or as two shots given 56 days apart. The TCR-sequenced set comprised around 30 samples: around 20 Ad26.COV2.S vaccine recipients, 5 placebo recipients and 8 SARS-CoV-2 convalescent individuals. Investigators did not know the trial group allocation while performing experiments and assessing outcomes. Trial participants were randomized into five groups of five, in which low-dose or high-dose Ad26.COV2.S was given once or twice, or placebo was given on both occasions. TCRbeta repertoire sequencing served as the tool for gauging how specific and how broad the SARS-CoV-2-reactive T cell receptors were following Ad26.COV2.S vaccination.

Results and caveats for the whole study, not just this receptor: Comparing responses between vaccine doses or regimens was not something the study was powered to do. Comparable non-spike TCR breadth was observed between vaccine and placebo recipients, consistent with only spike being contained in the vaccine. Higher spike-specific TCR breadth was observed in Ad26.COV2.S recipients than in placebo recipients (P = 0.0014). The authors noted that the TCR breadth and depth analyses may have underestimated total T cell responses. After vaccination, spike-specific CD8+ and CD4+ T cell responses were reported to show substantial breadth.

This clone was seen a single time. Its binding antigen is unknown. Per-base qualities were not stored, and no clone one base away is much larger. From the cysteine up to the phenylalanine, the CDR3 has a length of 13 residues. The sequence is cut down to CDR3 DNA, 39 bases in frame from base 1. The germline ends are 5 bases apart after V is trimmed by 0 bases and J by 7 bases. As encoded in the germline V gene, CDR1 is SGDLS while CDR2 is YYNGEE. The immunoSEQ Assay was the method used to sequence TCRbeta CDR3 regions. After extraction, genomic DNA underwent amplification by bias-controlled multiplex PCR, followed by high-throughput sequencing. On the authors' methods: To quantify the absolute abundance of every unique TCRbeta CDR3 region, sequences were collapsed and filtered. T cell fraction was estimated by normalizing TCRbeta template counts to usable DNA, with usable DNA measured through amplification of reference genes found in all nucleated cells. Repertoire TCRs were annotated as SARS-CoV-2-specific when V gene, CDR3 amino acid sequence and J gene were exactly matched to a known reactive TCR set. MIRA supplied the reference SARS-CoV-2 TCR set, which was filtered for enrichment in COVID-19-positive ImmuneCODE repertoires so that public or cross-reactive TCRs were removed. Based on the MIRA antigens, annotated TCRs were further analysed at the level of specific ORF or position within ORF. Breadth was defined as annotated unique rearrangements over total unique productive rearrangements; depth was the summed frequency of those rearrangements. Two-sided Wilcoxon rank-sum tests were applied when comparing TCR breadth between groups. As stored in TCRdb, this immuneACCESS dataset retains in-frame rearrangements with V and J assigned. A fraction of the clones does not appear; measured against another copy, unresolved V genes explain less than half of the discrepancy, and the remainder lacks a known reason. From that table come the V and J calls and clone size; the DNA was used to work out D and trimming. In all, the sample holds around 320,000 clones, and approximately 86% of those were seen once. Together, the top ten hold 1.5% to 2% of the sample.

The treatment or condition label, as the study defines it: about 20 received Ad26.COV2.S at low or high dose, single or two shots; several received placebo; per-sample allocation not given. Repertoires of vaccine and placebo recipients were sequenced from samples taken on day 63 after the first injection. In Cohort 1b, more than 20 adults aged 18-55 years were enrolled at a single site in Boston, USA, between 29 July and 7 August 2020. Ad26.COV2.S consisted of a replication-incompetent adenovirus type 26 vector by which a prefusion-stabilized SARS-CoV-2 spike protein from the original Wuhan strain was expressed.

This TCR came from a person between 18 and 60 years old who received the Ad26.COV2.S COVID-19 vaccine or a placebo. The rearrangement combines TRBV9 with TRBJ1-6, with the D segment identity uncertain. The input for sequencing was peripheral blood, taken in a trial of Ad26.COV2.S vaccine versus placebo. The nucleotide sequence reads TGTGCCAGCAGCGTAGAGGTAAATTCACCCCTCCACTTT. This sequence encodes CASSVEVNSPLHF.